The clone carrying this TCR beta chain was counted a few times. The data derive from a study of blood T cell repertoires in COVID-19. Study-level information: Samples taken during acute and convalescent COVID-19 were collected in the United States, Italy and Spain. T cells, B-cell-depleted T cells, or PBMCs supplied cDNA or gDNA.

Germline trimming cut 6 bases from V and 7 bases from J; bases unmatched to any gene: 11. Germline V lookup: CDR1 LNHDA, CDR2 SQIVND (reference sequence). The CDR3 spans 15 residues. In the source study's methods: Nucleated cell counts were estimated from reference gene primer amplification. The assay was immunoSEQ multiplex PCR, and TCRdb's table has in-frame clones only and misses some. D and trimming come from the DNA, and the V and J calls and clone size come from that table. Of over 200,000 clones listed, around 83% were seen once; the top ten hold approximately 5.4%. The V call is TRBV19, the J call TRBJ1-5, with 8 bases aligning to TRBD1. The clonotype comes from a man older than 75 with acute or convalescent COVID-19. The specimen was peripheral blood. The CDR3 DNA reads TGTGCCAGTAGGCCGGCAGGGGGCGCGTTCCAGCCCCAGCATTTT. Its protein is CASRPAGGAFQPQHF. The whole variable domain, filled in from reference TRBV19 and TRBJ1-5, reads DGGITQSPKYLFRKEGQNVTLSCEQNLNHDAMYWYRQDPGQGLRLIYYSQIVNDFQKGDIAEGYSVSREKKESFPLTVTSAQKNPTAFYLCASRPAGGAFQPQHFGDGTRLSIL.